The table lists the clone carrying this T cell receptor beta chain with many counts. Its antigen remains unknown. CDR1 is SGHRS and CDR2 is YFSETQ in the germline V gene. V was pared by 4 bases and J by 1 base, with 11 bases between. CDR3 length equals 14 residues. This sample was included in a study of neurological immune-mediated disorders. General study results and limits: Clinical features showed no association with the multiple sclerosis repertoire cluster, and MRI features showed none either. None of the CDR3 amino acid sequences in expanded clones turned up in more than one subject, which points to private repertoires in all groups. In HTLV-1-associated myelopathy, TCR clonal expansion was greatest, and in multiple sclerosis it was least, below healthy controls.

TCRdb re-derived calls from the 5' RACE reads in MiXCR, one entry per CDR3 protein. The sample shows about 40,000 distinct CDR3 sequences, 2% to 3% of them seen only once. The sequence derives from a man between 45 and 60 years old with multiple sclerosis. The chain links TRBV5-1 to TRBJ2-5; D possibly matches TRBD1 or TRBD2 (5 bases each). The sequenced material came from PBMCs. The DNA for the CDR3 is TGCGCCAGCAGCCCCCCCGGGACCCAAGAGACCCAGTACTTC. It is translated as CASSPPGTQETQYF.